A selection of T cell receptor beta chains follows, all from one sample in a study of T-cell memory formation after mild COVID-19. MiXCR was run by TCRdb on the 5' RACE reads, yielding one entry per CDR3 protein. The repertoire has 400,000 to 500,000 distinct CDR3 sequences, roughly a quarter of them found once; the top ten carry around 8.8%. Sequenced material: PBMCs or a T cell subset sorted from them (not recorded which). The receptors were gathered from an adult woman who had mild COVID-19 (a few samples of this study predate the infection). Cell type and time point are not known. The CDR3 runs from the conserved cysteine through the conserved F or W. Fields, in order: J gene, D gene, V gene, CDR3 length, CDR3 protein. A D gene is named only where the DNA matches it firmly.

J: TRBJ1-4
D: TRBD1
V: TRBV5-1
length: 15
CDR3: CASSLSGQGNEKLFF

J: TRBJ2-6
D: NA
V: TRBV3-1
length: 17
CDR3: CASSLQLVVSGANVLTF

J: TRBJ1-3
D: NA
V: TRBV12-3/TRBV12-4
length: 15
CDR3: CASNLVGGIGNTIYF

J: TRBJ2-1
D: NA
V: TRBV24-1
length: 17
CDR3: CATSDSRASRSYNEQFF

J: TRBJ2-3
D: TRBD2
V: TRBV3-1
length: 16
CDR3: CASSQDLGGSTDTQYF

J: TRBJ2-7
D: NA
V: TRBV29-1
length: 12
CDR3: CSVAGHSYEQYF

J: TRBJ2-1
D: NA
V: TRBV12-3/TRBV12-4
length: 15
CDR3: CASSLEGGSHNEQFF

J: TRBJ1-5
D: NA
V: TRBV7-2
length: 17
CDR3: CASSLELQVYSNQPQHF

J: TRBJ2-1
D: TRBD1
V: TRBV29-1
length: 13
CDR3: CSFSGQGAYEQFF

J: TRBJ2-2
D: NA
V: TRBV6-5
length: 12
CDR3: CASSYFTGELFF

J: TRBJ1-3
D: NA
V: TRBV6-5
length: 17
CDR3: CASSYSNDRPLGNTIYF

J: TRBJ1-5
D: NA
V: TRBV29-1
length: 11
CDR3: CSVGGNQPQHF

J: TRBJ1-2
D: NA
V: TRBV2
length: 12
CDR3: CASTEGDHGYTF

J: TRBJ2-2
D: NA
V: TRBV24-1
length: 17
CDR3: CATSDLAHARFTGELFF

J: TRBJ2-3
D: TRBD2
V: TRBV5-1
length: 16
CDR3: CASSLAVAGDTDTQYF

J: TRBJ2-7
D: NA
V: TRBV7-9
length: 15
CDR3: CASSLATGVPYEQYF

J: TRBJ2-1
D: TRBD2
V: TRBV24-1
length: 13
CDR3: CATRGTISNEQFF

J: TRBJ2-2
D: TRBD1
V: TRBV25-1
length: 19
CDR3: CASSGPLGQGAINTGELFF

J: TRBJ2-2
D: NA
V: TRBV5-1
length: 14
CDR3: CASSGTAITGELFF

J: TRBJ2-3
D: NA
V: TRBV25-1
length: 16
CDR3: CASSEYSSPGPDTQYF

J: TRBJ2-1
D: NA
V: TRBV5-1
length: 15
CDR3: CASSPGSVGNNEQFF

J: TRBJ1-3
D: NA
V: TRBV5-1
length: 13
CDR3: CASSLGAWDTIYF

J: TRBJ1-2
D: NA
V: TRBV6-5
length: 13
CDR3: CASIQASGAGYTF

J: TRBJ2-5
D: NA
V: TRBV5-1
length: 14
CDR3: CASSSGTGKETQYF

J: TRBJ2-5
D: TRBD2
V: TRBV14
length: 16
CDR3: CASSLGYSGTQETQYF

J: TRBJ1-6
D: NA
V: TRBV14
length: 15
CDR3: CASSRRQTEPKDIHF

J: TRBJ2-5
D: NA
V: TRBV30
length: 13
CDR3: CAWSRQFQETQYF

J: TRBJ2-3
D: NA
V: TRBV24-1
length: 17
CDR3: CATSEALGSHGTHTQYF

J: TRBJ2-1
D: TRBD2
V: TRBV6-1
length: 18
CDR3: CASSEDGTSGGLYNEQFF

J: TRBJ2-5
D: NA
V: TRBV15
length: 14
CDR3: CATSRSSDGETQYF

J: TRBJ1-5
D: NA
V: TRBV6-5
length: 15
CDR3: CASNRDAPSGQPQHF

J: TRBJ1-1
D: NA
V: TRBV29-1
length: 13
CDR3: CSVFWWGGTEAFF

J: TRBJ2-7
D: TRBD2
V: TRBV7-9
length: 14
CDR3: CASSLAGGPSEQYF

J: TRBJ1-1
D: TRBD1
V: TRBV5-5
length: 14
CDR3: CASSTRTGVTEAFF

J: TRBJ2-5
D: NA
V: TRBV10-3
length: 15
CDR3: CAISEGGADRETQYF

J: TRBJ2-3
D: NA
V: TRBV5-1
length: 16
CDR3: CASSSQGSGATDTQYF

J: TRBJ1-2
D: NA
V: TRBV4-2
length: 16
CDR3: CASSQDPGEKNYGYTF

J: TRBJ2-7
D: NA
V: TRBV6-5
length: 12
CDR3: CASSYSGWEQYF

J: TRBJ1-5
D: TRBD1
V: TRBV12-3/TRBV12-4
length: 18
CDR3: CASSKEAGGAVLNQPQHF

J: TRBJ1-1
D: NA
V: TRBV5-1
length: 16
CDR3: CASSRFTGDINTEAFF

J: TRBJ2-1
D: NA
V: TRBV20-1
length: 14
CDR3: CSAPRDPVVNEQFF

J: TRBJ2-3
D: NA
V: TRBV7-2
length: 12
CDR3: CASSLDELGQYF

J: TRBJ2-1
D: TRBD2
V: TRBV24-1
length: 13
CDR3: CATTAGGINEQFF